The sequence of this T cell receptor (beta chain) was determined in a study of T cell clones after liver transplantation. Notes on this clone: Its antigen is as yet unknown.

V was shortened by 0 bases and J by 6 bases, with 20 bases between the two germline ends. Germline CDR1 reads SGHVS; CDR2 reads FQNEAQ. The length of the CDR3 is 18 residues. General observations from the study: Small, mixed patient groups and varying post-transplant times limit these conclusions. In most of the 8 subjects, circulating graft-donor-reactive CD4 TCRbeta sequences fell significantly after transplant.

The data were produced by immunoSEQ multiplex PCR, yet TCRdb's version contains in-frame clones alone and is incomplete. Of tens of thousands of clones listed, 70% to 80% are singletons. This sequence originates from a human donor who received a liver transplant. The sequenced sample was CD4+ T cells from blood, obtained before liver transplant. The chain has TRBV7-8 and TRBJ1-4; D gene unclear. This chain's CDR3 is CASSLAVRGGVGHEKLFF. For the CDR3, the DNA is TGTGCCAGCAGCTTAGCGGTCCGAGGCGGGGTCGGTCATGAAAAACTGTTTTTT. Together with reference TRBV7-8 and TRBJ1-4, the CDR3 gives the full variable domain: GAGVSQSPRYKVAKRGQDVALRCDPISGHVSLFWYQQALGQGPEFLTYFQNEAQLDKSGLPSDRFFAERPEGSVSTLKIQRTQQEDSAVYLCASSLAVRGGVGHEKLFFGSGTQLSVL.